Sequencing of this TCR beta chain was carried out in a study of tumor and adjacent non-tumor tissue in lung cancer. Study-wide background: Samples averaged around 4 million productive TCRbeta reads each.

A modified ARM-PCR protocol with three rounds of nested PCR amplified TCRbeta. TCRdb fed the multiplex PCR reads into MiXCR, producing one record per CDR3 protein. This table holds tens of thousands of distinct CDR3 sequences, about two thirds found once. At least ten counts were recorded for this clonotype. RNA was extracted from bulk tissue without any cell sorting. The normal lung tissue was taken more than 3 cm from the tumor edge. This CDR3 region has 16 residues. In germline, CDR1 is MGHRA, CDR2 YSYEKL. Trimming left V 0 bases short and J 3 bases short, with 12 bases between. This sequence originates from a woman aged 50 to 65 with non-small cell lung cancer. The V call is TRBV4-1, the J call TRBJ1-5; weak D call: TRBD1 (6 bases). The material sequenced was distant non-tumor lung tissue. The CDR3 coding sequence is TGCGCCAGCAGCCAAGATGACAGGCCCGACAATCAGCCCCAGCATTTT. This codes for CASSQDDRPDNQPQHF.